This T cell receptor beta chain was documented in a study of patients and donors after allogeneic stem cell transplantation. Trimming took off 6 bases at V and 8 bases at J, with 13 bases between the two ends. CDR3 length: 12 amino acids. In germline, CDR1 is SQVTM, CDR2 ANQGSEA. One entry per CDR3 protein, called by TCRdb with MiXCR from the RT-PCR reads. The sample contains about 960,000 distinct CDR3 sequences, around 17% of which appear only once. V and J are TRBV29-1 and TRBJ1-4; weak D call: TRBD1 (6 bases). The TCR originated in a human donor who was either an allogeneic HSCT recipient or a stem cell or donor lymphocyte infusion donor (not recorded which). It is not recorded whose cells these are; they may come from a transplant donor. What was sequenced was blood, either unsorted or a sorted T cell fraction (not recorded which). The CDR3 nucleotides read TGCAGCGTCACAGGGAAGTACGAAAAACTGTTTTTT. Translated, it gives CSVTGKYEKLFF.